These 31 T cell receptor beta chains share one sample of origin, sequenced in a study of shared clonotypes between healthy human individuals. Clones were read by immunoSEQ multiplex PCR, and TCRdb kept only the in-frame ones, dropping some. Of 1.5 million to 1.9 million clones in the sample, 95% to 99% were seen once. What was sequenced was naive CD4+ T cells sorted from blood. Subset given: CD45RA+ positively selected. These receptors originate from a man between 25 and 39 years old in good health.

The rearrangement joins TRBV6-5 to TRBJ1-1; D is ambiguous. Germline CDR1 MNHEY, CDR2 SVGAGI. The V end was cut by 0 bases, the J end by 4 bases, with 12 bases between. There are 15 residues in the CDR3. As DNA, the CDR3 is TGTGCCAGCAGTTACTCAGGTCTCGTGGTCACTGAAGCTTTCTTT. It is translated as CASSYSGLVVTEAFF.

The CDR3 bases are TGTGCCAGCAGTCCCCGACTCACCACCGGGTACGAGCAGTACTTC. It is translated as CASSPRLTTGYEQYF. The rearrangement uses TRBV28 and TRBJ2-7; D is undetermined. Germline V gene lookup returns CDR1 MDHEN and CDR2 SYDVKM. The CDR3 covers 15 residues. Trimming stripped 5 bases from V and 4 bases from J, with 18 bases between.

V and J are TRBV10-3 and TRBJ1-2; TRBD1 matches at 9 bases. The length of the CDR3 is 16 residues. V lost 2 bases and J lost 6; bases outside the gene matches: 10. The germline CDR1 and CDR2 sequences are ENHRY and SYGVKD. CDR3 in amino acids: CAISEGLIRDRDGYTF. Here the CDR3 DNA reads TGTGCCATCAGTGAGGGGCTAATCCGGGACAGGGATGGCTACACCTTC.

In regard to this clone: Other DNA sequences in the sample encode the same CDR3. The chain carries TRBV5-6 and TRBJ2-7; D gene unclear. Per germline, CDR1 SGHDT and CDR2 YYEEEE. The CDR3 runs 13 residues. Deletions cut 0 bases from V and 3 bases from J, with 7 bases between. The CDR3 protein is CASSLAVSYEQYF. The CDR3 DNA sequence: TGTGCCAGCAGCTTGGCTGTGAGCTACGAGCAGTACTTC. The whole variable domain, filled in from reference TRBV5-6 and TRBJ2-7, reads DAGVTQSPTHLIKTRGQQVTLRCSPKSGHDTVSWYQQALGQGPQFIFQYYEEEERQRGNFPDRFSGHQFPNYSSELNVNALLLGDSALYLCASSLAVSYEQYFGPGTRLTVT.

The rearrangement uses TRBV11-3 and TRBJ2-7, with TRBD1 matching over 8 bases. This CDR3 has 14 residues. Germline CDR1 SGHNT, CDR2 YENEEA. Trimming cost V 3 bases and J 7 bases; bases outside gene matches: 8. The CDR3 sequence is CASSLGQGAEEQYF. The DNA for the CDR3 is TGTGCCAGCAGCTTGGGGCAGGGGGCAGAAGAGCAGTACTTC.

This chain joins TRBV30 and TRBJ2-7; 7 bases are a match to TRBD1. Germline CDR1 GTSNPN, CDR2 SVGIG (reference sequence). The CDR3 contains 14 residues. Losses at the gene ends were 6 bases for V and 1 base for J; bases not matched to a gene: 9. Written as DNA, the CDR3 is TGTGCCTGTAGGGGACAGTTAATTTCCTACGAGCAGTACTTC. It yields the protein CACRGQLISYEQYF. The full variable domain, rest sourced from reference TRBV30 and TRBJ2-7, is SQTIHQWPATLVQPVGSPLSLECTVEGTSNPNLYWYRQAAGRGLQLLFYSVGIGQISSEVPQNLSASRPQDRQFILSSKKLLLSDSGFYLCACRGQLISYEQYFGPGTRLTVT.

This sequence joins TRBV5-1 and TRBJ2-7; D might be TRBD1 (5 bases). The V end lost 2 bases, the J end lost 0 bases, and 9 bases lay between the germline ends. In germline, CDR1 is SGHRS, CDR2 YFSETQ. The length of the CDR3 is 14 residues. The CDR3 coding sequence is TGCGCCAGCAGCTTAGTTAGGGGCTCCTACGAGCAGTACTTC. Translated: CASSLVRGSYEQYF.

The V and J genes are TRBV29-1 and TRBJ2-7, with D tentatively TRBD1 or TRBD2 (5 bases each). This CDR3 is built from 14 residues. Trimming shortened V by 6 bases and J by 0 bases, and 15 bases separated the two germline ends. Germline lookup yields CDR1 SQVTM and CDR2 ANQGSEA. CDR3 coding DNA: TGCAGCGTGGGGGTGAAGGGGCGCTCCTACGAGCAGTACTTC. It is translated as CSVGVKGRSYEQYF.

In this sample, this clone turned up once. This rearrangement joins TRBV18 to TRBJ2-4, with D unclear. The length of the CDR3 is 12 residues. Germline V gene lookup returns CDR1 KGHSH and CDR2 LQKENI. Trimming took off 1 base at V and 8 bases at J, with 6 bases between the two ends. The CDR3 is CASSPRLDIQYF. DNA for the CDR3: TGTGCCAGCTCACCACGATTGGACATTCAGTACTTC. Supplemented by reference TRBV18 and TRBJ2-4, the full variable domain reads NAGVMQNPRHLVRRRGQEARLRCSPMKGHSHVYWYRQLPEEGLKFMVYLQKENIIDESGMPKERFSAEFPKEGPSILRIQQVVRGDSAAYFCASSPRLDIQYFGAGTRLSVL.

The genes are TRBV6-1 and TRBJ1-1; D is uncertain. Germline V CDR1 and CDR2: MNHNS, SASEGT. The CDR3 is 14 amino acids. V was clipped by 3 bases and J by 2 bases, with 10 bases between them. The CDR3 is CASSEHRPNTEAFF. In DNA form, the CDR3 reads TGTGCCAGCAGTGAGCACAGACCTAACACTGAAGCTTTCTTT.

This sequence joins TRBV19 and TRBJ2-1; 8 positions agree with TRBD1. V lost 5 bases to trimming and J lost 7 bases; unmatched junction nucleotides: 19. CDR1 is LNHDA, CDR2 SQIVND, per germline (reference sequence). The CDR3 consists of 18 residues. CDR3 sequence (DNA): TGTGCCAGTAGTCTTCGGATTACAAGCACAGGGGGGCGGAATGAGCAGTTCTTC. Translating it yields CASSLRITSTGGRNEQFF.

The rearrangement joins TRBV13 to TRBJ1-1; TRBD1 matches at 7 bases. Germline CDR1 and CDR2: PRHDT and FYEKMQ (reference sequence). The CDR3 is made up of 13 amino acids. The V segment lost 5 bases and the J segment 11 bases; nucleotides outside the gene matches: 11. CDR3 loop: CASSPRTGGLAFF. The CDR3 DNA reads as TGTGCCAGCAGCCCAAGGACAGGCGGGTTGGCTTTCTTT.

In DNA form, the CDR3 reads TGTGCCAGCAGCTCAGTAGCGGGAGTTAAGCTCTACGAGCAGTACTTC. Residues: CASSSVAGVKLYEQYF. V is TRBV5-6 and J is TRBJ2-7; 9 bases line up with TRBD2. The CDR3 contains 16 residues. Per germline, CDR1 SGHDT and CDR2 YYEEEE. The V and J ends lost 3 bases and 3 bases, in that order; junction bases with no gene match: 10.

This chain joins TRBV5-3 and TRBJ2-5; a possible D gene is TRBD1 (6 bases). TRBV5-3 qualifies as an ORF whose function is uncertain. CDR3 length: 16 amino acids. V was cut by 0 bases and J by 0 bases, with 12 bases left in between. The DNA of the CDR3 is TGTGCCAGAAGCTTGGTGACCCAGGGGCACCAAGAGACCCAGTACTTC. It specifies CARSLVTQGHQETQYF.

The chain uses TRBV10-1 and TRBJ2-1; D possibly corresponds to TRBD1 (5 bases). The V end lost 3 bases, the J end lost 1 base, and 7 bases lay between the germline ends. The CDR3 runs 14 residues. Germline CDR1 and CDR2: WNHNN and SYGVQD (reference sequence). The CDR3 spells CASSDQGSYNEQFF. DNA of the CDR3: TGCGCCAGCAGTGACCAGGGATCCTACAATGAGCAGTTCTTC.

The CDR3 loop reads CASGPGLRGYTDTQYF. CDR3 DNA sequence: TGTGCTAGTGGTCCGGGACTTAGGGGGTACACAGATACGCAGTATTTT. This sequence joins TRBV12-5 and TRBJ2-3, with D possibly called TRBD1 or TRBD2 (6 bases each). V shed 5 bases and J shed 2 bases, with 17 bases lying between them. This CDR3 comprises 16 residues. From germline, CDR1 is LGHNT and CDR2 FRNRAP.

The CDR3 DNA follows: TGTGCCACCAGCAGAGACGCGGGAGCAGAGACCCAGTACTTC. Translation: CATSRDAGAETQYF. The chain has TRBV15 and TRBJ2-5, with 7 bases that match TRBD2. Germline CDR1 is LNHNV and CDR2 is YYDKDF (reference sequence). The CDR3 is made up of 14 amino acids. V shed 0 bases, J shed 4 bases, and the junction held 2 bases outside the gene matches.

Here the CDR3 reads CSVGTSELEQYF. The CDR3 coding sequence is TGCAGCGTTGGGACTAGCGAGCTCGAGCAGTACTTC. This rearrangement joins TRBV29-1 to TRBJ2-7, with 9 bases identical to TRBD2. From germline, CDR1 is SQVTM and CDR2 ANQGSEA. With V trimmed by 4 bases and J by 6 bases, 4 bases remained unmatched. This CDR3 has 12 amino acids.

The chain links TRBV5-1 to TRBJ2-7, with a possible D match to TRBD1 (5 bases). Germline CDR1 and CDR2: SGHRS and YFSETQ. There are 16 residues in the CDR3. Trimming pared 0 bases from V and 5 bases from J, leaving 18 bases between. CDR3 residues: CASSLDSRQGRHEQYF. CDR3 sequence (DNA): TGCGCCAGCAGCTTGGATTCTCGGCAGGGTCGCCACGAGCAGTACTTC.

The chain links TRBV7-8 to TRBJ1-2; maybe TRBD1 (5 bases). The CDR3 is made up of 15 amino acids. The germline CDR1 and CDR2 sequences are SGHVS and FQNEAQ. The V end lost 5 bases, the J end lost 4 bases, and 17 bases lay between the germline ends. For the CDR3, the DNA is TGTGCCAGCAGCCCGACCCCGAGACAGCTCTATGGCTACACCTTC. Its protein is CASSPTPRQLYGYTF.

The chain combines TRBV28 with TRBJ1-3; possible D gene TRBD1, 5 bases. The CDR3 runs 16 residues. V shed 5 bases and J shed 0 bases, with 14 bases lying between them. The germline V gene has CDR1 MDHEN and CDR2 SYDVKM. CDR3: CASSPPGHSSGNTIYF. Written as DNA, the CDR3 is TGTGCCAGCAGTCCTCCAGGGCATAGCTCTGGAAACACCATATATTTT. Using reference TRBV28 and TRBJ1-3 for the parts outside the CDR3, the full variable domain is DVKVTQSSRYLVKRTGEKVFLECVQDMDHENMFWYRQDPGLGLRLIYFSYDVKMKEKGDIPEGYSVSREKKERFSLILESASTNQTSMYLCASSPPGHSSGNTIYFGEGSWLTVV.

This clone has a single count. The genes are TRBV7-9 and TRBJ2-1, with 10 positions matching TRBD2. V shed 5 bases, J shed 10 bases, and the junction held 11 bases outside the gene matches. The germline CDR1 and CDR2 sequences are SEHNR and FQNEAQ (reference sequence). The CDR3 is 15 residues long. In DNA form, the CDR3 reads TGTGCCAGCAGCCGCACCATAGCGGGAGGTGTCGAGCAGTTCTTC. Protein sequence: CASSRTIAGGVEQFF.

The chain has TRBV18 and TRBJ1-2, with 7 bases lining up with TRBD1. Trimming at V came to 2 bases and at J to 8 bases, leaving 8 bases not matched to a gene. The CDR3 runs 14 residues. CDR1 is KGHSH, CDR2 LQKENI, per germline. CDR3 DNA sequence: TGTGCCAGCTCACCAACCGGGGACAGCAGCGGCTACACCTTC. Translating it yields CASSPTGDSSGYTF. The variable domain in full, completed from reference TRBV18 and TRBJ1-2, reads NAGVMQNPRHLVRRRGQEARLRCSPMKGHSHVYWYRQLPEEGLKFMVYLQKENIIDESGMPKERFSAEFPKEGPSILRIQQVVRGDSAAYFCASSPTGDSSGYTFGSGTRLTVV.

This chain uses TRBV4-3 with TRBJ2-7; the D is unclear. Germline CDR1 reads LGHNA; CDR2 reads YSLEER. The CDR3 is made up of 17 amino acids. V lost 4 bases and J lost 0, with 19 bases in between. The CDR3 sequence: CASSRRPDGQLSYEQYF. CDR3 DNA: TGCGCCAGCAGCCGCCGTCCGGACGGGCAGCTCTCCTACGAGCAGTACTTC.

V is TRBV5-1 and J is TRBJ1-2; D unclear. Germline assignment: CDR1 SGHRS and CDR2 YFSETQ. This CDR3 contains 14 residues. Trimming cost V 0 bases and J 4 bases, with 10 bases left between them. CDR3 loop: CASSLGVVTYGYTF. The CDR3 DNA reads as TGCGCCAGCAGCTTGGGGGTGGTCACCTATGGCTACACCTTC.

For this clone: The sample holds other DNA sequences that translate to the same CDR3. The chain couples TRBV18 to TRBJ2-7; D is perhaps TRBD2 (5 bases). V lost 3 bases, J lost 0 bases, and 9 bases lay in between. The CDR3 is made up of 14 amino acids. CDR1 and CDR2 from the germline V gene are KGHSH and LQKENI. DNA of the CDR3: TGTGCCAGCTCACCCGGACTGAGCTCCTACGAGCAGTACTTC. This sequence encodes CASSPGLSSYEQYF.

The chain combines TRBV10-3 with TRBJ2-7; TRBD2 agrees at 14 bases. This CDR3 is built from 17 residues. J lost 2 bases, V lost 11 bases, and 14 bases had no gene match. Germline-derived CDR1 and CDR2 are ENHRY and SYGVKD. CDR3 residues: CAAHPGLAGGEAYEQYF. The CDR3 DNA reads TGTGCCGCCCACCCTGGACTAGCGGGAGGAGAGGCCTACGAGCAGTACTTC.

This clone appeared once. The gene calls are TRBV5-1 and TRBJ1-1; no definite D call. The CDR3 loop spans 15 amino acids. Germline-derived CDR1 and CDR2 are SGHRS and YFSETQ. V dropped 4 bases and J dropped 4 bases, with 17 bases sitting between them. CDR3 loop: CASSVPGGRATEAFF. CDR3 in DNA: TGCGCCAGCAGCGTTCCCGGAGGGAGGGCCACTGAAGCTTTCTTT.

The chain carries TRBV5-6 and TRBJ1-1; maybe TRBD1 (6 bases). Between the trimmed V and J ends, which lost 0 bases and 3 bases, there was a span of 15 bases. The germline V gene encodes CDR1 SGHDT and CDR2 YYEEEE. This CDR3 is 16 amino acids long. The CDR3 DNA is TGTGCCAGCAGCTTGGTTGGCAGGGGATTTCACACTGAAGCTTTCTTT. Translated: CASSLVGRGFHTEAFF.

V and J are TRBV28 and TRBJ2-2; D gene unclear. Germline CDR1 MDHEN, CDR2 SYDVKM. The ends were cut back, 3 bases at V and 4 bases at J, with 9 bases in the middle. This CDR3 has 14 amino acids. CDR3 residues: CASSFRAPTGELFF. Written as DNA, the CDR3 is TGTGCCAGCAGTTTTCGGGCACCCACCGGGGAGCTGTTTTTT. Filled out from reference TRBV28 and TRBJ2-2, the complete variable domain reads DVKVTQSSRYLVKRTGEKVFLECVQDMDHENMFWYRQDPGLGLRLIYFSYDVKMKEKGDIPEGYSVSREKKERFSLILESASTNQTSMYLCASSFRAPTGELFFGEGSRLTVL.

The chain joins TRBV11-1 to TRBJ1-2; TRBD1 might be the D (5 bases). This CDR3 region has 14 residues. Per germline, CDR1 SGHAT and CDR2 FQDESV (reference sequence). V was trimmed by 3 bases and J by 1 base, leaving 9 bases between them. The CDR3 DNA reads TGTGCCAGCAGCTTGGGACCGATTAACTATGGCTACACCTTC. It yields the protein CASSLGPINYGYTF. The full variable domain, its missing parts supplied by reference TRBV11-1 and TRBJ1-2, is EAEVAQSPRYKITEKSQAVAFWCDPISGHATLYWYRQILGQGPELLVQFQDESVVDDSQLPKDRFSAERLKGVDSTLKIQPAELGDSAMYLCASSLGPINYGYTFGSGTRLTVV.